These 5 T cell receptor beta chains were all obtained from the same sample, sequenced in a study of T cell repertoires in cytomegalovirus infection. One entry per CDR3 protein, called by TCRdb with MiXCR from the reads. The repertoire includes roughly 150,000 distinct CDR3 sequences, 23% of them detected once, and approximately 11% sits in the top ten. The sequenced sample was PBMCs. Source of these receptors: a human donor in good health (CMV status not recorded). Some clones in this sample may be carry-over from other donors' samples.

V is TRBV20-1 and J is TRBJ1-6; D is undetermined. Germline CDR1 DFQATT, CDR2 SNEGSKA (reference sequence). The CDR3 contains 17 residues. V was shortened by 0 bases and J by 9 bases, with 21 bases between the two germline ends. Here the CDR3 reads CSARDHQRTDRLSPLHF. CDR3 sequence (DNA): TGCAGTGCTAGAGATCATCAGAGAACCGATCGGCTTTCACCCCTCCACTTT.

This clonotype was recorded at least ten times. Here the CDR3 DNA reads TGCAGCAGCAATGGGCTAATGAACACTGAAGCTTTCTTT. Its protein is CSSNGLMNTEAFF. The J gene is TRBJ1-1, the V gene TRBV29-1; D ambiguous. The V end was cut by 8 bases, the J end by 0 bases, with 13 bases between. CDR3 size: 13 residues. Germline V CDR1 and CDR2: SQVTM, ANQGSEA. The variable domain in full, with the rest retrieved from reference TRBV29-1 and TRBJ1-1, is SAVISQKPSRDICQRGTSLTIQCQVDSQVTMMFWYRQQPGQSLTLIATANQGSEATYESGFVIDKFPISRPNLTFSTLTVSNMSPEDSSIYLCSSNGLMNTEAFFGQGTRLTVV.

The sample holds a few counts of this clonotype. The chain carries TRBV6-2 or TRBV6-3 and TRBJ2-5, with D perhaps matching TRBD1 (5 bases). CDR3 size: 14 residues. Germline-derived CDR1 and CDR2 are MNHEY and SVGEGT. Trimming pared 2 bases from V and 5 bases from J, leaving 12 bases between. The chain's CDR3 is CASSYGAEPETQYF. DNA of the CDR3: TGTGCCAGCAGTTACGGGGCGGAACCTGAGACCCAGTACTTC.

The chain combines TRBV30 with TRBJ2-4; 8 bases map to TRBD2. Germline V gene lookup returns CDR1 GTSNPN and CDR2 SVGIG (reference sequence). The CDR3 has 13 amino acids. V was pared by 4 bases and J by 6 bases, with 5 bases of the junction left unmatched. CDR3 nucleotide sequence: TGTGCCTGGACGGAGCGGGGGAGAAACATTCAGTACTTC. This codes for CAWTERGRNIQYF.

There are many counts of this clonotype. The J gene is TRBJ1-5, the V gene TRBV7-2; D unclear. Trimming stripped 1 base from V and 7 bases from J, with 11 bases between. Per the germline V gene, CDR1 is SGHTA and CDR2 is FQGNSA. The CDR3 loop spans 14 amino acids. The CDR3 DNA reads as TGTGCCAGCAGCTTAGAACAGAGAGGGCAGCCCCAGCATTTT. Protein: CASSLEQRGQPQHF.